This T cell receptor (beta chain) appears in the sequencing data of a study of blood T cell repertoires in COVID-19. Study background: Italy, Spain and the United States were the sources of the convalescent and acute COVID-19 samples. PBMCs, B-cell-depleted T cells, or T cells were the source of the cDNA or gDNA that made up the material.

Germline CDR1 reads SEHNR; CDR2 reads FQNEAQ (reference sequence). This CDR3 region has 13 residues. Trimming cost V 5 bases and J 5 bases; bases outside gene matches: 3. Authors' processing steps: How many nucleated cells were present was estimated from reference gene primer amplification. Some clones are missing from TCRdb's copy, which holds only in-frame ones; the method was immunoSEQ multiplex PCR. Clonal size and the V and J genes are those of that table, whereas D and trimming came from the DNA. The top ten clones hold approximately 2% of a sample with about 140,000 clones, around 80% of them seen once.

This chain links TRBV7-9 with TRBJ1-2; 9 nucleotides align to TRBD1. The TCR was taken from a woman aged 55-75 years with acute or convalescent COVID-19. The sample was peripheral blood. The CDR3: CASSQGQGYGYTF. CDR3 coding DNA: TGTGCCAGCAGCCAAGGACAGGGGTATGGCTACACCTTC. Based on the CDR3 plus reference TRBV7-9 and TRBJ1-2, the full variable domain is DTGVSQNPRHKITKRGQNVTFRCDPISEHNRLYWYRQTLGQGPEFLTYFQNEAQLEKSRLLSDRFSAERPKGSFSTLEIQRTEQGDSAMYLCASSQGQGYGYTFGSGTRLTVV.